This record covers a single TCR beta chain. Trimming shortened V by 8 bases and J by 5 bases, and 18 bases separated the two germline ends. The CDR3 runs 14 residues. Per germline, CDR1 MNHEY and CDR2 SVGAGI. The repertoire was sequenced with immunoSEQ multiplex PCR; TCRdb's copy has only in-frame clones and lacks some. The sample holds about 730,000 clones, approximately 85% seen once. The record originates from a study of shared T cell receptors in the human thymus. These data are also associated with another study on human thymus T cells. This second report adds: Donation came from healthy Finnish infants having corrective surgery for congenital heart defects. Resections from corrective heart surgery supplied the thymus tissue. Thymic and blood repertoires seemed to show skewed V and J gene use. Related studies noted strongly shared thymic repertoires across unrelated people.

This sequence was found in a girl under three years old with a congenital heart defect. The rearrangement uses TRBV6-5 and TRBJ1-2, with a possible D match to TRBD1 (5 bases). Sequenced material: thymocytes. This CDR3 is CASVGAEGAYGYTF. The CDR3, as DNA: TGTGCCAGCGTCGGGGCGGAGGGTGCTTATGGCTACACCTTC.